A selection of T cell receptor beta chains follows, all from one sample in a study of control samples from healthy donors and cancer patients. The table came from immunoSEQ multiplex PCR; TCRdb's copy has only in-frame clones and leaves some out. The table includes over 150,000 clones, around 95% detected once. Specimen: blood. The source of these receptors is a man aged 35-49 years in good health. Both conserved end residues are part of each CDR3. The order of the fields is V gene, J gene, CDR3 protein.

>TRBV10-2|TRBJ1-2
CASRNRGYDGYTF
>TRBV28|TRBJ1-4
CASSEWTTGLNEKLFF
>TRBV19|TRBJ2-7
CASSIGGQGFYEQYF
>TRBV6-2/TRBV6-3|TRBJ1-2
CASSPLKRGGQYGYTF
>TRBV23-1|TRBJ1-2
CASSQWGGQGFRSGANYGYTF
>TRBV24-1|TRBJ1-2
CATSADSYGYTF
>TRBV10-1|TRBJ2-1
CASSSGPNEQFF
>TRBV3-1/TRBV3-2|TRBJ2-1
CASSQFRGGNNEQFF
>TRBV6-2/TRBV6-3|TRBJ2-7
CASSPSISRASHEQYF
>TRBV7-8|TRBJ2-1
CASSLQGLRGGRDEQFF
>TRBV7-9|TRBJ1-1
CASSLGDREGTEAFF
>TRBV13|TRBJ2-7
CASSPAGSYEQYF
>TRBV19|TRBJ2-3
CASTGTSGGARDTQYF
>TRBV24-1|TRBJ2-2
CATSDPSGGAPGELFF
>TRBV18|TRBJ2-1
CASSPMGASYNEQFF
>TRBV9|TRBJ1-4
CASSPRDRPNEKLFF
>TRBV20-1|TRBJ1-1
CSASIESSGYEAFF
>TRBV6-5|TRBJ1-1
CASSYTGGKTEAFF
>TRBV30|TRBJ1-5
CAWSVQGHQPQHF
>TRBV24-1|TRBJ2-1
CATKSGHEQFF
>TRBV15|TRBJ1-4
CATSRPDEGGYEKLFF
>TRBV6-5|TRBJ1-1
CASTRNTEAFF
>TRBV27|TRBJ2-7
CASSLKGHHYEQYF
>TRBV6-2/TRBV6-3|TRBJ2-2
CASSSLTTQAKRTGELFF
>TRBV11-2|TRBJ1-1
CASSYTRGNTEAFF
>TRBV6-6|TRBJ1-2
CASTMGQTNYGYTF
>TRBV24-1|TRBJ1-5
CATSAGVQWPQHF
>TRBV27|TRBJ2-5
CASSSGTGGRETQYF
>TRBV6-1|TRBJ1-5
CASSPGQGSNQPQHF
>TRBV6-2/TRBV6-3|TRBJ2-7
CASSLAGALEQYF
>TRBV27|TRBJ1-4
CASSKNEKLFF
>TRBV28|TRBJ1-6
CASIRGGLGSPLHF
>TRBV7-9|TRBJ1-1
CASSLDTTEAFF
>TRBV19|TRBJ1-1
CASTTGGEAFF
>TRBV9|TRBJ1-2
CASSTEGTLGGYTF
>TRBV18|TRBJ2-7
CASSPQGDSHEQYF
>TRBV30|TRBJ1-4
CAWSKGQEKLFF
>TRBV6-2/TRBV6-3|TRBJ1-1
CASSPRGKDPAFF
>TRBV6-2/TRBV6-3|TRBJ2-2
CASSYSRRLALNTGELFF
>TRBV29-1|TRBJ1-1
CSVENLMNTEAFF
>TRBV29-1|TRBJ1-1
CSVTGLNTEAFF
>TRBV6-8|TRBJ1-5
CASSHEGFDSNQPQHF
>TRBV18|TRBJ2-7
CASSPGTGSYEQYF
>TRBV9|TRBJ1-5
CASSVNGGQPQHF
>TRBV6-1|TRBJ1-1
CASSESRNTEAFF
>TRBV24-1|TRBJ2-7
CATSDAAGAGAYEQYF
>TRBV24-1|TRBJ1-1
CATGGGRGTEAFF
>TRBV29-1|TRBJ1-1
CSVTGGNTEAFF
>TRBV28|TRBJ2-7
CASSEGGQGGYEQYF
>TRBV6-5|TRBJ1-1
CASKEIPNTEAFF
>TRBV24-1|TRBJ1-2
CATSADGYGYTF
>TRBV20-1|TRBJ1-5
CSAGGQPQHF
>TRBV18|TRBJ1-1
CASSPRGTQDEAFF
>TRBV12-3/TRBV12-4|TRBJ1-2
CASRIGWNYGYTF
>TRBV5-1|TRBJ1-4
CASSPRQGSFQAELFF
>TRBV24-1|TRBJ2-2
CATSEGGRAGELFF
>TRBV7-9|TRBJ1-1
CASSSASGANTEAFF
>TRBV10-3|TRBJ2-3
CAISGVSSSTDTQYF
>TRBV21-1|TRBJ2-3
CAAGTGGNTQYF